This T cell receptor beta chain was sequenced for a study of shared clonotypes between healthy human individuals. Turning to the study itself: Two women and three men aged 18 to 49 served as donors. Study outcomes and limitations: Clonotype sharing levels among donors were expected to vary with sequencing depth. The diversity represented, both genetic and in exposure history, was limited by few donors.

Of note for this clone: Its antigen is unidentified.

Deep was the level at which the assay was run. Profiling relied on immunoSEQ multiplex PCR, and the TCRdb table lists in-frame clones only, not all of them. Altogether about 480,000 clones are present, 75% to 80% being singletons, with the ten largest covering roughly an eighth. The sequence was collected from a woman between 35 and 50 years old in good health. Some clones in this sample may be carry-over from other donors' samples. Sequences were obtained from PBMCs.

The DNA for the CDR3 is TGTGCCAGCTCACTACAGACGGGGATCGATGAGCAGTTCTTC. Encoded protein: CASSLQTGIDEQFF. The chain couples TRBV18 to TRBJ2-1, with D maybe TRBD2 (5 bases). CDR1 and CDR2 from the germline V gene are KGHSH and LQKENI. The CDR3 totals 14 residues. The V end lost 4 bases, the J end lost 8 bases, and 15 bases lay between the germline ends.